Presented here are 14 T cell receptor beta chains from one specimen sequenced in a study of blood T cell repertoires in COVID-19. Profiled with immunoSEQ multiplex PCR; TCRdb holds only in-frame clones, not every one. Here the sample spans 100,000 or so clones, approximately 80% being singletons. Sample: peripheral blood. All receptors come from a man aged 55 to 70 with acute or convalescent COVID-19.

The chain recombines TRBV5-1 with TRBJ2-7; no clear D. Germline assignment: CDR1 SGHRS and CDR2 YFSETQ. This CDR3 has 14 amino acids. Trimming pared 4 bases from V and 2 bases from J, leaving 13 bases between. This chain's CDR3 is CASSPEVVAYEQYF. In DNA form, the CDR3 reads TGCGCCAGCAGCCCCGAGGTAGTTGCCTACGAGCAGTACTTC.

The chain combines TRBV29-1 with TRBJ1-2; D possibly corresponds to TRBD1 (6 bases). The CDR3 loop spans 11 amino acids. The germline V gene encodes CDR1 SQVTM and CDR2 ANQGSEA. The V gene lost 7 bases and the J gene lost 9 bases, with 15 bases spanning the gap. CDR3 region: CSALDSLSYTF. Written as DNA, the CDR3 is TGCAGCGCCCTGGACAGTCTCAGCTACACCTTC.

This rearrangement joins TRBV18 to TRBJ1-1; 8 nucleotides agree with TRBD1. The germline V gene has CDR1 KGHSH and CDR2 LQKENI. The CDR3 extends over 16 amino acids. V shed 3 bases, J shed 0 bases, and the junction held 6 bases outside the gene matches. CDR3: CASSPGTGGLNTEAFF. CDR3 DNA sequence: TGTGCCAGCTCACCCGGGACAGGCGGCCTGAACACTGAAGCTTTCTTT.

Judged by abundance, this clone is medium-sized. V usage is TRBV28 and J usage is TRBJ1-1; tentative D call: TRBD1 (5 bases). V was shortened by 6 bases and J by 0 bases, with 11 bases between the two germline ends. This CDR3 is 14 amino acids long. The germline V gene has CDR1 MDHEN and CDR2 SYDVKM. The CDR3 DNA reads as TGTGCCAGCAGCGGGGGAGCGGTGAACACTGAAGCTTTCTTT. Its protein is CASSGGAVNTEAFF. Combining the CDR3 with reference TRBV28 and TRBJ1-1 gives the whole variable domain DVKVTQSSRYLVKRTGEKVFLECVQDMDHENMFWYRQDPGLGLRLIYFSYDVKMKEKGDIPEGYSVSREKKERFSLILESASTNQTSMYLCASSGGAVNTEAFFGQGTRLTVV.

This clone was seen ten or more times. CDR3 in DNA: TGTGCCAGCAGCCAAGATTGGAGGGTTGGCAATCAGCCCCAGCATTTT. Its translation: CASSQDWRVGNQPQHF. The chain links TRBV14 to TRBJ1-5; D gene unclear. Looked up from germline, CDR1 is SGHDN and CDR2 is FVKESK. V dropped 0 bases and J dropped 2 bases, with 11 bases sitting between them. The length of the CDR3 is 16 residues.

The gene calls are TRBV5-4 and TRBJ2-7, with TRBD1 as a possible D gene (5 bases). Looked up from germline, CDR1 is SGHNT and CDR2 is YYREEE (reference sequence). Trimming took off 3 bases at V and 3 bases at J, with 10 bases between the two ends. This CDR3 has 13 residues. CDR3 in amino acids: CASSSPTVYEQYF. The CDR3 DNA is TGTGCCAGCAGCTCCCCGACAGTCTACGAGCAGTACTTC.

V and J are TRBV5-1 and TRBJ2-1, with 7 nucleotides matching TRBD1. Germline loops: CDR1 SGHRS, CDR2 YFSETQ. The CDR3 is 15 amino acids. Trimming cost V 2 bases and J 5 bases; bases outside gene matches: 7. DNA of the CDR3: TGCGCCAGCAGCTTCGGGACAGCAAGTAACAATGAGCAGTTCTTC. Protein product: CASSFGTASNNEQFF.

This clone was observed once. This chain uses TRBV20-1 with TRBJ2-3, with 16 bases that match TRBD2. Germline lookup yields CDR1 DFQATT and CDR2 SNEGSKA (reference sequence). This CDR3 is 20 amino acids long. Trimming at V came to 3 bases and at J to 2 bases, leaving 14 bases not matched to a gene. CDR3 loop: CSASLYTGTSGRAFTDTQYF. The CDR3 DNA sequence: TGCAGTGCTAGTCTCTATACCGGGACTAGCGGGAGGGCCTTCACAGATACGCAGTATTTT.

The rearrangement links TRBV14 to TRBJ2-3; 12 nucleotides match TRBD1. Trimming removed 2 bases from V and 2 bases from J; junction bases left unmatched: 11. The CDR3 contains 19 residues. In germline, CDR1 is SGHDN, CDR2 FVKESK. CDR3 residues: CASSQTLLGTGGFTDTQYF. In DNA form, the CDR3 reads TGTGCCAGCAGCCAAACCCTGCTTGGGACAGGGGGCTTCACAGATACGCAGTATTTT.

The chain uses TRBV10-1 and TRBJ2-3; weak D call: TRBD1 (5 bases). Germline V gene lookup returns CDR1 WNHNN and CDR2 SYGVQD (reference sequence). The CDR3 is made up of 17 amino acids. V lost 4 bases, J lost 3 bases, and 20 bases lay in between. The CDR3 DNA reads TGCGCCAGCAGTGTGGGCACGCAGGGTAGTGGTACAGATACGCAGTATTTT. Its protein is CASSVGTQGSGTDTQYF.

CDR3 residues: CASSDASGSSYNEQFF. DNA of the CDR3: TGTGCCAGCAGTGACGCCAGCGGGAGCTCCTACAATGAGCAGTTCTTC. This chain connects TRBV6-4 to TRBJ2-1, with TRBD2 matching over 8 bases. This CDR3 contains 16 residues. The junction had 3 bases not matched to a gene; V was cut back by 2 bases and J by 0 bases. Germline V gives CDR1 MRHNA, CDR2 SNTAGT.

The V gene is TRBV7-3, the J gene TRBJ2-1; TRBD2 matches 11 bases. With 3 bases clipped from V and 2 bases from J, the junction kept 0 bases outside the gene matches. From germline, CDR1 is SGHTA and CDR2 FQGTGA. The CDR3 is 15 amino acids. The CDR3 bases are TGTGCCAGCAGCTTTAGCGGGGGGGCCTACAATGAGCAGTTCTTC. This translates into CASSFSGGAYNEQFF.

The chain couples TRBV7-2 to TRBJ1-4, with D possibly TRBD1 on 5 matching bases. CDR3 size: 14 residues. Looked up from germline, CDR1 is SGHTA and CDR2 is FQGNSA. The germline V and J ends were trimmed by 3 bases and 2 bases, with 7 bases remaining between them. The CDR3 reads CASSLGGTNEKLFF. CDR3 sequence (DNA): TGTGCCAGCAGCTTGGGGGGGACTAATGAAAAACTGTTTTTT.

V usage is TRBV27 and J usage is TRBJ2-7; D remains unclear. The CDR3 is 12 residues long. The germline V gene has CDR1 MNHEY and CDR2 SMNVEV (reference sequence). V was cut by 6 bases and J by 4 bases, with 10 bases left in between. The DNA of the CDR3 is TGTGCCAGCAGGGCAGGAATTTACGAGCAGTACTTC. Protein product: CASRAGIYEQYF.